The 9 T cell receptor beta chains given below trace back to one sample, sequenced in a study of patients and donors after allogeneic stem cell transplantation. TCRdb re-derived calls from the RT-PCR reads in MiXCR, one entry per CDR3 protein. Among more than 850,000 distinct CDR3 sequences listed, over 15% were seen once. Specimen: blood, either unsorted or a sorted T cell fraction (not recorded which). Receptors originate from a human donor who was either an allogeneic HSCT recipient or a stem cell or donor lymphocyte infusion donor (not recorded which). It is not recorded whose cells these are; they may come from a transplant donor.

This clonotype has just a few counts. The chain recombines TRBV13 with TRBJ2-1; 7 positions agree with TRBD2. J lost 5 bases, V lost 1 base, and 11 bases had no gene match. Germline V lookup: CDR1 PRHDT, CDR2 FYEKMQ (reference sequence). CDR3 length equals 17 residues. CDR3 sequence: CASSLVGWLAEDNEQFF. The CDR3 region has the DNA TGTGCCAGCAGCTTAGTCGGATGGCTAGCGGAAGACAATGAGCAGTTCTTC.

The table lists this clonotype with a few counts. The J gene is TRBJ2-3, the V gene TRBV19, with a possible D match to TRBD1 (7 bases). The germline CDR1 and CDR2 sequences are LNHDA and SQIVND (reference sequence). CDR3 length: 12 amino acids. The ends were cut back, 10 bases at V and 7 bases at J, with 15 bases in the middle. CDR3 protein: CATGGFANTQYF. Written as DNA, the CDR3 is TGTGCCACAGGGGGGTTCGCAAATACGCAGTATTTT. Full variable domain (outside the CDR3, taken from reference TRBV19 and TRBJ2-3): DGGITQSPKYLFRKEGQNVTLSCEQNLNHDAMYWYRQDPGQGLRLIYYSQIVNDFQKGDIAEGYSVSREKKESFPLTVTSAQKNPTAFYLCATGGFANTQYFGPGTRLTVL.

Only a few counts were recorded for this clonotype. This sequence joins TRBV13 and TRBJ2-5; D gene ambiguous. V gave up 1 base and J gave up 4 bases, with 7 bases separating them. Germline V gene lookup returns CDR1 PRHDT and CDR2 FYEKMQ (reference sequence). This CDR3 is 13 amino acids long. CDR3 coding DNA: TGTGCCAGCAGCTTAGAATCTGGAGAGACCCAGTACTTC. Translation gives CASSLESGETQYF.

Only a few counts were recorded for this clonotype. V gene TRBV11-3 combines with J gene TRBJ2-1; 15 bases agree with TRBD2. V lost 3 bases to trimming and J lost 9 bases; unmatched junction nucleotides: 6. This CDR3 comprises 16 residues. Germline CDR1 reads SGHNT; CDR2 reads YENEEA. This CDR3 is CASSFGLAGGSGEQFF. The CDR3 DNA follows: TGTGCCAGCAGCTTCGGACTAGCGGGAGGGTCGGGTGAGCAGTTCTTC.

This clonotype has just a few counts. V and J are TRBV24-1 and TRBJ2-6, with a tentative D call TRBD1 (5 bases). Between the trimmed V and J ends, which lost 7 bases and 0 bases, there was a span of 12 bases. Germline lookup yields CDR1 KGHDR and CDR2 SFDVKD. The CDR3 runs to 16 residues. In nucleotides, the CDR3 is TGTGCCACCAGCGGACAAGGGGTCTCTGGGGCCAACGTCCTGACTTTC. Protein product: CATSGQGVSGANVLTF.

This chain joins TRBV20-1 and TRBJ2-7; 9 nucleotides line up with TRBD1. Germline V CDR1 and CDR2: DFQATT, SNEGSKA (reference sequence). The CDR3 is made up of 13 amino acids. V was clipped by 5 bases and J by 3 bases; unmatched bases: 5. As DNA, the CDR3 is TGCAGTGCTCAAGGACAGGGGCGCTACGAGCAGTACTTC. As protein: CSAQGQGRYEQYF.

This clonotype has a handful of counts. The CDR3 loop is CSARLSSGRIPDTQYF. For the CDR3, the DNA is TGCAGTGCTAGATTATCTAGCGGGAGAATCCCAGATACGCAGTATTTT. The rearrangement links TRBV20-1 to TRBJ2-3; 10 bases agree with TRBD2. Trimming cost V 2 bases and J 4 bases; bases outside gene matches: 9. The CDR3 covers 16 residues. Germline V gene sequence: CDR1 DFQATT, CDR2 SNEGSKA (reference sequence).

This clonotype has a handful of counts. V and J are TRBV7-2 and TRBJ1-1; possible D gene TRBD1, 6 bases. The CDR3 contains 16 residues. With 4 bases removed from V and 0 bases from J, the gap between germline ends came to 15 bases. Germline V gives CDR1 SGHTA, CDR2 FQGNSA. Here the CDR3 reads CASSSRGGPLNTEAFF. In DNA, the CDR3 is TGTGCCAGCAGCTCCCGGGGGGGGCCCCTGAACACTGAAGCTTTCTTT.

The sample holds many counts of this clonotype. The chain links TRBV25-1 to TRBJ2-2; D possibly corresponds to TRBD1 (6 bases). V was shortened by 4 bases and J by 4 bases, with 13 bases between the two germline ends. Germline CDR1 and CDR2: MGHDK and SYGVNS. The CDR3 spans 15 residues. CDR3 nucleotides: TGTGCCAGCAGTGTGACAGGAACCGCCACCGGGGAGCTGTTTTTT. As protein: CASSVTGTATGELFF.